This is a list of T cell receptor beta chains from one sample in a study of OX40 agonist ivuxolimab in advanced cancers. Only in-frame clones appear in the TCRdb table, and some are missing; sequencing was by immunoSEQ multiplex PCR. The table includes around 67,000 clones, 87% detected once. This specimen consisted of CD4+ or CD8+ T cells sorted from blood, obtained in a trial of the OX40 agonist ivuxolimab. The receptors originated from an adult with an advanced solid tumor such as melanoma, head and neck, liver or kidney cancer. The CDR3 runs from the conserved cysteine through the conserved F or W. Each record gives: V gene, J gene, D gene, clone size, CDR3 DNA, CDR3 protein. The D gene is left open where the match is weak. Only part of the rows carry a size: once, few, many, or a class if the clone is expanded.

>TRBV7-9|TRBJ2-7|.|.
TGTGCCAGCAGCCCCAGGGGGGATGGCTACGAGCAGTACTTC
CASSPRGDGYEQYF
>TRBV5-4|TRBJ1-4|TRBD1|once
TGTGCCAGCAGCCGAGACAGGGGGCCAAAACTGTTTTTT
CASSRDRGPKLFF
>TRBV4-1|TRBJ1-1|.|.
TGCGCCAGCAGCCAAGAGGCGGGATGGAACACTGAAGCTTTCTTT
CASSQEAGWNTEAFF
>TRBV5-1|TRBJ2-2|TRBD1|.
TGCGCCAGCAGCTTTACGGGACAGGGTTTCACCGGGGAGCTGTTTTTT
CASSFTGQGFTGELFF
>TRBV30|TRBJ1-3|.|.
TGTGCCTGGAGTGTAACCTCTGGAAACACCATATATTTT
CAWSVTSGNTIYF
>TRBV11-3|TRBJ1-1|TRBD1|.
TGTGCCAGCAGTCACTCCCTCCCGGGACAGGGGAATGAGGACACTGAAGCTTTCTTT
CASSHSLPGQGNEDTEAFF
>TRBV5-5|TRBJ1-2|TRBD1|.
TGTGCCAGAATCACAGGGGATGGCTACACCTTC
CARITGDGYTF
>TRBV10-3|TRBJ1-5|.|.
TGTGCCATCAGTCGCCAGGGCGATCAGCCCCAGCATTTT
CAISRQGDQPQHF
>TRBV7-3|TRBJ2-5|TRBD1|.
TGTGCCAGCAGCTCAGGGGGCGGAGAGACCCAGTACTTC
CASSSGGGETQYF
>TRBV11-2|TRBJ2-1|TRBD2|.
TGTGCCAGCAGCTTATCGGGACTAGCCTACAATGAGCAGTTCTTC
CASSLSGLAYNEQFF
>TRBV6-4|TRBJ1-2|.|.
TGTGCCAGCAGTGACTCGGGGGCGGGCTACACCTTC
CASSDSGAGYTF
>TRBV7-9|TRBJ1-4|.|.
TGTGCCAGCAGCTTAGTCCCAGGGAATGAAAAACTGTTTTTT
CASSLVPGNEKLFF
>TRBV27|TRBJ2-7|.|.
TGTGCCAGCAGTTCCTACGGGACACTTGATTACGAGCAGTACTTC
CASSSYGTLDYEQYF
>TRBV9|TRBJ1-2|.|.
TGTGCCAGCAGCGTAGGCCAGGCGGGAAACTATGGCTACACCTTC
CASSVGQAGNYGYTF
>TRBV21-1|TRBJ1-5|.|.
TGTGCCAGCAAACAGGGTCTTCGGCCCTATAGCAATCAGCCCCAGCATTTT
CASKQGLRPYSNQPQHF
>TRBV2|TRBJ2-5|TRBD2|.
TGTGCCAGCCGGAAGAGACTAGCGGGAGAAACAGAGACCCAGTACTTC
CASRKRLAGETETQYF
>TRBV20-1|TRBJ2-7|.|.
TGCAGTGCTACCGTCGACTACGAGCAGTACTTC
CSATVDYEQYF
>TRBV19|TRBJ2-1|.|.
TGTGCCAGTAGTTCCCAACGACGCGCCGGGTTAGCAAATGAGCAGTTCTTC
CASSSQRRAGLANEQFF
>TRBV5-1|TRBJ2-2|TRBD2|.
TGCGCCAGCAGCCGACTAGCGGGAGATAGCGGGGAGCTGTTTTTT
CASSRLAGDSGELFF
>TRBV7-9|TRBJ2-3|TRBD1|.
TGTGCCAGCAGCCTAGGACAGGGTGCGGATACGCAGTATTTT
CASSLGQGADTQYF
>TRBV6-6|TRBJ1-1|TRBD1|.
TGTGCCAGCAGCTACCGACAGGGGCTGAACACTGAAGCTTTCTTT
CASSYRQGLNTEAFF
>TRBV9|TRBJ2-3|.|.
TGTGCCAGCAGCCGAACTAGAAATTCAGATACGCAGTATTTT
CASSRTRNSDTQYF
>TRBV6-6|TRBJ2-5|TRBD1|.
TGTGCCAGCAGTTACGGGGGACAGGGAGGCCAAGAGACCCAGTACTTC
CASSYGGQGGQETQYF
>TRBV30|TRBJ1-2|TRBD1|.
TGTGCCTGGACCAGAGGACAGGAAGGGAACTATGGCTACACCTTC
CAWTRGQEGNYGYTF
>TRBV28|TRBJ2-1|.|.
TGTGCCAGCACCACACCCCCGGGGGGCGGGAGTACCTACAATGAGCAGTTCTTC
CASTTPPGGGSTYNEQFF
>TRBV4-3|TRBJ2-4|.|.
TGCGCCAGCAGCCAAGTTCCAGGGCGGTTGGACATTCAGTACTTC
CASSQVPGRLDIQYF
>TRBV11-2|TRBJ1-3|TRBD1|.
TGTGCCAGCAGCTATACCGGACCCTCAGGGGGTGGAAACACCATATATTTT
CASSYTGPSGGGNTIYF
>TRBV30|TRBJ1-3|.|.
TGTGCCTGGGCCAGGGGATATGGAAACACCATATATTTT
CAWARGYGNTIYF
>TRBV7-8|TRBJ1-5|.|.
TGTGCCAGCAGCTTAGAGATGTTTGCCGACAGCGGCAATCAGCCCCAGCATTTT
CASSLEMFADSGNQPQHF
>TRBV28|TRBJ2-3|TRBD2|.
TGTGCCAGCAGTATTAGCGGGAGGGCCGTAGATACGCAGTATTTT
CASSISGRAVDTQYF
>TRBV11-2|TRBJ2-5|TRBD2|.
TGTGCCAGCAGCAGAGGACTAGCGGGAGGTGTGCAAGAGACCCAGTACTTC
CASSRGLAGGVQETQYF
>TRBV7-9|TRBJ1-1|TRBD1|.
TGTGCCAGCAGCCCAAGCCAGGGGGCGCTGACTATGAACACTGAAGCTTTCTTT
CASSPSQGALTMNTEAFF
>TRBV11-2|TRBJ1-2|.|.
TGCGCCAGCAGCTTAGCAGGAGCCTATGGCTACACCTTC
CASSLAGAYGYTF
>TRBV7-2|TRBJ1-2|.|.
TGTGCCAGCAGCTTAGCGATAATAGGGAGCTATGGCTACACCTTC
CASSLAIIGSYGYTF
>TRBV30|TRBJ2-2|.|.
TGTGCCTGGAGTCAGGGATACACCGGGGAGCTGTTTTTT
CAWSQGYTGELFF
>TRBV5-4|TRBJ2-2|TRBD2|.
TGTGCCAGCAGCTCCGGGACTAGCGGGGTTTCGAACACCGGGGAGCTGTTTTTT
CASSSGTSGVSNTGELFF
>TRBV29-1|TRBJ2-7|TRBD1|.
TGCAGCGTTTCCCGGACAGGGAGCTACGAGCAGTACTTC
CSVSRTGSYEQYF
>TRBV18|TRBJ1-4|TRBD1|.
TGTGCCAGCTCACCACGGGACAGGGAGCTAGAAAAACTGTTTTTT
CASSPRDRELEKLFF
>TRBV27|TRBJ2-5|.|.
TGTGCCAGCAGTCAGCCAGGGGGGCAAGAGACCCAGTACTTC
CASSQPGGQETQYF